These 3 T cell receptor beta chains were sequenced from one sample in a study of blood T cell repertoires in COVID-19. Libraries were prepared by immunoSEQ multiplex PCR; TCRdb keeps only in-frame clonotypes and omits some of them. Of around 23,000 clones listed, 65% to 85% are singletons. Sequenced input: peripheral blood. The receptors shown here come from a man aged 45 to 65 with COVID-19, enrolled during active disease.

The rearrangement links TRBV4-1 to TRBJ2-3, with TRBD2 identical over 11 bases. CDR1 and CDR2 (germline): MGHRA, YSYEKL. J was trimmed by 0 bases and V by 2 bases; bases with no gene match: 16. This CDR3 contains 21 residues. In DNA form, the CDR3 reads TGCGCCAGCAGCCAACCGCCCCTGACTAGCGGGGCGACACTCAGCACAGATACGCAGTATTTT. It encodes CASSQPPLTSGATLSTDTQYF.

To note about this clone: Sequence at one end of the junction differs from germline and may be a read error. V gene TRBV3-1 (or the pseudogene TRBV3-2) combines with J gene TRBJ2-7; D perhaps matches TRBD1 (5 bases). The CDR3 runs 14 residues. From germline, CDR1 is LGHDT and CDR2 YNNKEL (reference sequence). The CDR3 sequence: CASSEDQGTYEQYF. As DNA, the CDR3 is TGTGCCAGCAGCGAAGACCAGGGTACCTACGAGCAGTACTTC.

The V gene is TRBV11-2, the J gene TRBJ2-7; TRBD2 matches 7 bases. The germline V gene has CDR1 SGHAT and CDR2 FQNNGV. Trimming cost V 4 bases and J 4 bases; bases outside gene matches: 10. There are 15 residues in the CDR3. The chain's CDR3 is CASSSGGLRNYEQYF. In DNA form, the CDR3 reads TGTGCCAGCAGCTCCGGGGGACTACGCAATTACGAGCAGTACTTC.